This TCR beta chain was identified in a study of monozygotic twins with cystic fibrosis. Germline values: CDR1 SQVTM, CDR2 ANQGSEA. The CDR3 is made up of 12 amino acids. Trimming took 7 bases from V and 7 from J, leaving 16 bases between them. Repertoires were generated with immunoSEQ multiplex PCR, while TCRdb's copy carries only in-frame clones and drops some. Among about 36,000 clones listed, 80% to 95% were seen once. As concerns this clone: What it binds is unknown.

General study findings and limits: J usage was most co-twin-similar in 8 of 16 pairs, V in 13. Monozygotic CF twins shared more identical nucleotide clonotypes than unrelated patients. In this small cohort, shared CDR3 numbers showed no association with age, concordance or disease severity. The repertoire was suggested to be naive-dominated, clonality median around 0.01.

The source of this sequence is a boy under 10 years old with cystic fibrosis. The chain uses TRBV29-1 and TRBJ1-2; no reliable D call. Sequencing used blood. The CDR3 bases are TGCAGCGCCCCGGACGGCGCGGGTGGCTACACCTTC. Its translation is CSAPDGAGGYTF. Looking up the rest from reference TRBV29-1 and TRBJ1-2 gives the full variable domain: SAVISQKPSRDICQRGTSLTIQCQVDSQVTMMFWYRQQPGQSLTLIATANQGSEATYESGFVIDKFPISRPNLTFSTLTVSNMSPEDSSIYLCSAPDGAGGYTFGSGTRLTVV.